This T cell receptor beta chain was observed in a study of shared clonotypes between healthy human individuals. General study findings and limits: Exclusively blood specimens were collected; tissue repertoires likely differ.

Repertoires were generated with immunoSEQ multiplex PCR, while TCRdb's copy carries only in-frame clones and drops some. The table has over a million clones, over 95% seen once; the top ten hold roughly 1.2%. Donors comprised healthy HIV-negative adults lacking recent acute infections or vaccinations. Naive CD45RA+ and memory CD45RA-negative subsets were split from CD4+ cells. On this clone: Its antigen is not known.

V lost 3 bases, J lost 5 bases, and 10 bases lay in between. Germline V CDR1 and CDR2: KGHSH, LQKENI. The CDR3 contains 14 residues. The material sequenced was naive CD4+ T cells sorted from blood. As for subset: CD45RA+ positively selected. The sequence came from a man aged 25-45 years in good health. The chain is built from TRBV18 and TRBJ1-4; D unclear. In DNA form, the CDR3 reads TGTGCCAGCTCACCCCGGGCCAGAAATGAAAAACTGTTTTTT. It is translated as CASSPRARNEKLFF.